Presented here are 7 T cell receptor beta chains from one specimen sequenced in a study of OX40 agonist ivuxolimab in advanced cancers. Profiled with immunoSEQ multiplex PCR; TCRdb holds only in-frame clones, not every one. The top ten clones hold 0.25% to 0.3% of a sample with about 69,000 clones, approximately 91% of them seen once. The material sequenced was CD4+ or CD8+ T cells sorted from blood, taken in a trial of the OX40 agonist ivuxolimab. These receptors were collected from an adult with an advanced solid tumor such as melanoma, head and neck, liver or kidney cancer.

On this clone itself: The same CDR3 also results from other DNA sequences found in this sample. This chain links TRBV5-1 with TRBJ2-7; unclear D gene. CDR1 and CDR2 (germline): SGHRS, YFSETQ. The CDR3 runs 12 residues. V gave up 1 base and J gave up 2 bases, with 4 bases separating them. In DNA, the CDR3 is TGCGCCAGCAGCTTGAACCCCTACGAGCAGTACTTC. Its translation is CASSLNPYEQYF.

This chain uses TRBV19 with TRBJ1-4; TRBD1 matches 8 bases. This CDR3 has 17 amino acids. With V trimmed by 6 bases and J by 6 bases, 15 bases remained unmatched. Germline CDR1 is LNHDA and CDR2 is SQIVND (reference sequence). The CDR3 region has the DNA TGTGCCAGTAGATCCATCGGGACAGGTGCTTATCATGAAAAACTGTTTTTT. Translated, it gives CASRSIGTGAYHEKLFF.

The chain employs TRBV7-2 and TRBJ2-2; D gene unclear. Looked up from germline, CDR1 is SGHTA and CDR2 is FQGNSA. The CDR3 is 14 amino acids. The V end was cut by 1 base, the J end by 4 bases, with 7 bases between. CDR3 loop: CASSLGPTTGELFF. The CDR3 DNA follows: TGTGCCAGCAGCTTAGGTCCCACCACCGGGGAGCTGTTTTTT.

The count of this clone is one. This chain links TRBV5-1 with TRBJ1-3, with D unresolved. V lost 5 bases and J 0 bases, leaving 3 bases between the germline ends. The CDR3 has 12 amino acids. Germline values: CDR1 SGHRS, CDR2 YFSETQ. The CDR3 DNA follows: TGCGCCAGCAGAAACTCTGGAAACACCATATATTTT. It translates to CASRNSGNTIYF.

The genes are TRBV19 and TRBJ1-2; 8 bases are shared with TRBD1. This CDR3 has 14 amino acids. Germline V gene lookup returns CDR1 LNHDA and CDR2 SQIVND (reference sequence). The ends lost 6 bases at V and 4 bases at J; junction bases unmatched: 7. In DNA form, the CDR3 reads TGTGCCAGTAGAAGGACAGGGTTTGCCTATGGCTACACCTTC. This gives the protein CASRRTGFAYGYTF. Full variable domain (missing parts from reference TRBV19 and TRBJ1-2): DGGITQSPKYLFRKEGQNVTLSCEQNLNHDAMYWYRQDPGQGLRLIYYSQIVNDFQKGDIAEGYSVSREKKESFPLTVTSAQKNPTAFYLCASRRTGFAYGYTFGSGTRLTVV.

The rearrangement uses TRBV9 and TRBJ1-5, with D tentatively TRBD1 (6 bases). Trimming shortened V by 3 bases and J by 6 bases, and 13 bases separated the two germline ends. Germline V gene sequence: CDR1 SGDLS, CDR2 YYNGEE. The CDR3 has 14 residues. CDR3 loop: CASSDRAFGQPQHF. The CDR3 DNA is TGTGCCAGCAGCGACAGGGCGTTCGGTCAGCCCCAGCATTTT.

This clone was counted a single time. This sequence joins TRBV25-1 and TRBJ2-1; D is unresolved. In germline, CDR1 is MGHDK, CDR2 SYGVNS. V was cut by 3 bases and J by 0 bases, with 6 bases left in between. The CDR3 loop spans 14 amino acids. The CDR3 coding sequence is TGTGCCAGCAGTGAGCCCCTCTCCTACAATGAGCAGTTCTTC. It yields the protein CASSEPLSYNEQFF.